The 29 T cell receptor beta chains reported below all come from one sample, sequenced in a study of cytomegalovirus exposure and HLA in healthy donors. Vbeta (60) and Jbeta (13) primers were used in the PCR. The data were produced by immunoSEQ multiplex PCR, yet TCRdb's version contains in-frame clones alone and is incomplete. The sample shows some 150,000 clones, roughly 75% of them seen only once. The sample was PBMCs. The receptors originated from a man aged 35-49 years in good health and CMV-seropositive.

The J gene is TRBJ2-2, the V gene TRBV11-2; 8 nucleotides align to TRBD1. V lost 0 bases and J lost 1; bases outside the gene matches: 4. CDR1 is SGHAT and CDR2 is FQNNGV in the germline V gene. This CDR3 is 17 amino acids long. Written as DNA, the CDR3 is TGTGCCAGCAGCTTAGATTCGGGACAGGTGAACACCGGGGAGCTGTTTTTT. It is translated as CASSLDSGQVNTGELFF.

This rearrangement joins TRBV6-1 to TRBJ1-1, with 9 bases identical to TRBD1. V dropped 2 bases and J dropped 11; count of bases not matched to a gene: 18. CDR1 and CDR2 (germline): MNHNS, SASEGT. The CDR3 has 17 amino acids. The CDR3 bases are TGTGCCAGCAGTGAATGGGGACAGGGCTCTTTATCGTTCGAGGCTTTCTTT. It is translated as CASSEWGQGSLSFEAFF.

This sequence joins TRBV6-5 and TRBJ2-3, with a weak D call TRBD1 (5 bases). The V end was cut by 7 bases, the J end by 6 bases, with 17 bases between. The CDR3 consists of 14 residues. Germline CDR1 reads MNHEY; CDR2 reads SVGAGI. CDR3 sequence reads: CASKGPASKDTQYF. The CDR3 DNA follows: TGTGCCAGCAAGGGGCCCGCAAGCAAGGATACGCAGTATTTT.

This clone was recorded once. V is TRBV6-5 and J is TRBJ1-6, with 8 bases fitting TRBD1. Germline V gene data show CDR1 as MNHEY and CDR2 as SVGAGI. V was clipped by 6 bases and J by 12 bases; unmatched bases: 4. The CDR3 loop spans 12 amino acids. CDR3 in DNA: TGTGCCAGCAGCGAAGACAGGGGACCCCTCCACTTT. Amino acid sequence: CASSEDRGPLHF.

The genes are TRBV28 and TRBJ2-1; tentative D call: TRBD1 (6 bases). CDR1 is MDHEN, CDR2 SYDVKM, per germline. Trimming stripped 3 bases from V and 12 bases from J, with 12 bases between. The CDR3 runs 12 residues. The CDR3 here is CASSFGDISQFF. As DNA, the CDR3 is TGTGCCAGCAGTTTCGGGGACATATCGCAGTTCTTC.

The chain recombines TRBV7-2 with TRBJ2-7, with TRBD2 matching 7 bases. The length of the CDR3 is 14 residues. CDR1 SGHTA and CDR2 FQGNSA come from the germline V gene. The V and J ends lost 7 bases and 6 bases, in that order; junction bases with no gene match: 12. The CDR3 coding sequence is TGTGCCAGCACCCCGGCACTAGCGAGGGCCGAGCAGTACTTC. This translates into CASTPALARAEQYF.

The gene calls are TRBV4-1 and TRBJ2-5; TRBD2 agrees at 15 bases. J was trimmed by 5 bases and V by 4 bases; bases with no gene match: 8. Germline V gene lookup returns CDR1 MGHRA and CDR2 YSYEKL. The length of the CDR3 is 17 residues. CDR3 protein: CASSLRTSGGAAETQYF. The CDR3 coding sequence is TGCGCCAGCAGCCTCCGGACTAGCGGGGGGGCCGCGGAGACCCAGTACTTC.

This clone was seen a handful of times. The chain couples TRBV6-1 to TRBJ2-5; TRBD1 aligns across 8 bases. The CDR3 consists of 13 residues. V gave up 7 bases and J gave up 5 bases; unmatched junction bases: 6. Per germline, CDR1 MNHNS and CDR2 SASEGT. This CDR3 is CASMSRGPETQYF. Written as DNA, the CDR3 is TGTGCCAGCATGAGCAGGGGGCCGGAGACCCAGTACTTC.

The chain recombines TRBV7-8 with TRBJ1-6; 8 bases line up with TRBD1. CDR1 is SGHVS and CDR2 is FQNEAQ in the germline V gene. The length of the CDR3 is 19 residues. The J segment lost 0 bases and the V segment lost 5 bases, leaving 12 bases of the junction unmatched. The CDR3 spells CASSDESRTGSSYNSPLHF. The CDR3 DNA is TGTGCCAGCAGCGACGAGAGCAGGACAGGGAGCTCCTATAATTCACCCCTCCACTTT.

CDR3 region: CASSGRTSGNNNEQFF. CDR3 bases: TGTGCCAGCAGCGGACGGACTAGCGGGAATAACAATGAGCAGTTCTTC. The chain recombines TRBV7-9 with TRBJ2-1, with TRBD2 matching 12 bases. The germline gives CDR1 SEHNR, CDR2 FQNEAQ (reference sequence). This CDR3 is built from 16 residues. V shed 5 bases and J 5 bases; nucleotides not matched to a gene: 7.

The CDR3 DNA sequence: TGTGCCAGCAGCGTAGGGACAGGGGTTTCCCTCAATCAGCCCCAGCATTTT. Amino acid sequence: CASSVGTGVSLNQPQHF. The chain recombines TRBV7-9 with TRBJ1-5; 10 bases line up with TRBD1. Trimming cost V 5 bases and J 3 bases; bases outside gene matches: 10. Germline CDR1 is SEHNR and CDR2 is FQNEAQ (reference sequence). The CDR3 is made up of 17 amino acids.

V gene TRBV9 combines with J gene TRBJ2-3; 10 nucleotides line up with TRBD2. V lost 0 bases to trimming and J lost 0 bases; unmatched junction nucleotides: 7. Per germline, CDR1 SGDLS and CDR2 YYNGEE. CDR3 size: 18 residues. The DNA for the CDR3 is TGTGCCAGCAGCGTAGCTACGGCTAGCGGGGGTAGCACAGATACGCAGTATTTT. Residues: CASSVATASGGSTDTQYF. The entire variable domain, with the rest obtained from reference TRBV9 and TRBJ2-3, is as follows: DSGVTQTPKHLITATGQRVTLRCSPRSGDLSVYWYQQSLDQGLQFLIQYYNGEERAKGNILERFSAQQFPDLHSELNLSSLELGDSALYFCASSVATASGGSTDTQYFGPGTRLTVL.

V gene TRBV28 combines with J gene TRBJ2-7; 9 bases are shared with TRBD1. V shed 4 bases and J 2 bases; nucleotides not matched to a gene: 9. The CDR3 is made up of 16 amino acids. Germline CDR1 MDHEN, CDR2 SYDVKM. As DNA, the CDR3 is TGTGCCAGCAGTTCGATGCCGGGACAGGGACCCTACGAGCAGTACTTC. It codes for CASSSMPGQGPYEQYF.

The V call is TRBV11-2, the J call TRBJ2-1, with 7 bases identical to TRBD2. This CDR3 has 12 amino acids. Trimming cost V 1 base and J 11 bases; bases outside gene matches: 2. Per germline, CDR1 SGHAT and CDR2 FQNNGV. The CDR3 region is CASSLVREKQFF. The CDR3 DNA reads TGTGCCAGCAGCTTAGTGCGGGAGAAGCAGTTCTTC.

This chain joins TRBV7-2 and TRBJ1-2; D is unclear. V lost 1 base to trimming and J lost 7 bases, with 7 bases between them. This CDR3 has 12 residues. Germline V gene sequence: CDR1 SGHTA, CDR2 FQGNSA. The CDR3 loop is CASSLGRGGYTF. CDR3 coding DNA: TGTGCCAGCAGCTTAGGTCGGGGTGGCTACACCTTC.

In this sample, this clone turned up a few times. The V call is TRBV6-1, the J call TRBJ2-2; maybe TRBD2 (5 bases). Trimming pared 7 bases from V and 3 bases from J, leaving 15 bases between. The CDR3 is made up of 15 amino acids. Germline CDR1 reads MNHNS; CDR2 reads SASEGT. CDR3 in DNA: TGTGCCAGCACCGGAAGCCGGGGATACACCGGGGAGCTGTTTTTT. It encodes CASTGSRGYTGELFF.

The chain employs TRBV28 and TRBJ1-4; D remains unclear. Germline V gene sequence: CDR1 MDHEN, CDR2 SYDVKM. The ends were cut back, 3 bases at V and 0 bases at J, with 11 bases in the middle. The CDR3 is 16 amino acids. This chain's CDR3 is CASSLWQAATNEKLFF. The CDR3 DNA sequence: TGTGCCAGCAGTTTGTGGCAGGCAGCAACTAATGAAAAACTGTTTTTT. The whole variable domain, filled in from reference TRBV28 and TRBJ1-4, reads DVKVTQSSRYLVKRTGEKVFLECVQDMDHENMFWYRQDPGLGLRLIYFSYDVKMKEKGDIPEGYSVSREKKERFSLILESASTNQTSMYLCASSLWQAATNEKLFFGSGTQLSVL.

This clone turned up a few times. This chain links TRBV4-2 with TRBJ2-2; tentatively, D is TRBD1 (5 bases). The germline V gene has CDR1 LGHNA and CDR2 YNFKEQ. There are 14 residues in the CDR3. Trimming shortened V by 1 base and J by 5 bases, and 8 bases separated the two germline ends. DNA of the CDR3: TGTGCCAGCAGCCAAGTCAGGGATACCGGGGAGCTGTTTTTT. As protein: CASSQVRDTGELFF.

The gene calls are TRBV4-2 and TRBJ1-1, with TRBD1 identical over 8 bases. The V gene's germline CDR1 is LGHNA and CDR2 YNFKEQ. V was pared by 3 bases and J by 11 bases, with 8 bases of the junction left unmatched. The CDR3 length is 13 residues. CDR3 amino acids: CASSQQGAGIAFF. In DNA form, the CDR3 reads TGTGCCAGCAGCCAGCAGGGGGCGGGGATTGCTTTCTTT.

This chain links TRBV7-6 with TRBJ2-5; D remains unclear. Trimming took off 5 bases at V and 1 base at J, with 5 bases between the two ends. Germline assignment: CDR1 SGHVS and CDR2 FNYEAQ. The CDR3 runs to 12 residues. The CDR3 DNA is TGTGCCAGCAGCCTAATCCAAGAGACCCAGTACTTC. Translated, it gives CASSLIQETQYF.

This clone was counted between two and nine times. The chain employs TRBV10-2 and TRBJ2-7; 8 bases fit TRBD1. J lost 1 base, V lost 2 bases, and 4 bases had no gene match. CDR1 WSHSY and CDR2 SAAADI come from the germline V gene. This CDR3 spans 15 amino acids. The CDR3 is CASSEPQGVSYEQYF. The CDR3 nucleotides read TGCGCCAGCAGTGAGCCACAGGGGGTATCCTACGAGCAGTACTTC.

This clone was seen once. The chain is built from TRBV7-2 and TRBJ1-2; D is undetermined. Germline V CDR1 and CDR2: SGHTA, FQGNSA. This CDR3 is 14 amino acids long. With 6 bases removed from V and 6 bases from J, the gap between germline ends came to 17 bases. The CDR3 bases are TGTGCCAGCAGGCGAACGGTACCACTCCATGGCTACACCTTC. Its protein product is CASRRTVPLHGYTF.

This chain joins TRBV5-1 and TRBJ2-1; 7 nucleotides match TRBD2. The trim removed 4 bases at V and 8 bases at J, leaving 15 bases unmatched. Per germline, CDR1 SGHRS and CDR2 YFSETQ. The CDR3 is 16 amino acids. The CDR3 sequence: CASSPPRLAELDEQFF. The CDR3 DNA is TGCGCCAGCAGCCCTCCCCGACTAGCCGAATTAGATGAGCAGTTCTTC.

The chain joins TRBV5-1 to TRBJ2-2; a possible D gene is TRBD1 (5 bases). Germline V gene sequence: CDR1 SGHRS, CDR2 YFSETQ. This CDR3 is 16 amino acids long. Trimming took 1 base from V and 0 from J, leaving 10 bases between them. CDR3 sequence: CASSLPGLTNTGELFF. CDR3 DNA sequence: TGCGCCAGCAGCTTGCCAGGGCTTACGAACACCGGGGAGCTGTTTTTT.

This chain links TRBV6-1 with TRBJ2-1; D perhaps matches TRBD2 (6 bases). Looked up from germline, CDR1 is MNHNS and CDR2 is SASEGT. The CDR3 runs 13 residues. Deletions cut 6 bases from V and 6 bases from J, with 12 bases between. The CDR3 loop reads CASRKRVLNEQFF. The CDR3 bases are TGTGCCAGCAGGAAGCGGGTCCTCAATGAGCAGTTCTTC.

The chain carries TRBV19 and TRBJ2-6; no clear D. In germline, CDR1 is LNHDA, CDR2 SQIVND (reference sequence). The CDR3 has 13 residues. V lost 3 bases, J lost 2 bases, and 2 bases lay in between. The CDR3 loop is CASSIAGANVLTF. CDR3 DNA sequence: TGTGCCAGTAGTATCGCTGGGGCCAACGTCCTGACTTTC. Variable domain in full (rest from reference TRBV19 and TRBJ2-6): DGGITQSPKYLFRKEGQNVTLSCEQNLNHDAMYWYRQDPGQGLRLIYYSQIVNDFQKGDIAEGYSVSREKKESFPLTVTSAQKNPTAFYLCASSIAGANVLTFGAGSRLTVL.

This clone was seen just once. The chain has TRBV2 and TRBJ2-1, with D perhaps matching TRBD2 (5 bases). The CDR3 spans 13 residues. Deletions cut 7 bases from V and 5 bases from J, with 12 bases between. Germline CDR1 is SNHLY and CDR2 is FYNNEI. CDR3 protein: CASTGGSNNEQFF. The CDR3 nucleotides read TGTGCCAGCACTGGCGGGTCCAACAATGAGCAGTTCTTC.

The chain joins TRBV5-4 to TRBJ2-1; 8 nucleotides line up with TRBD2. The CDR3 covers 15 residues. Unmatched junction bases numbered 6, after V lost 3 bases and J lost 4 bases. Germline V gene lookup returns CDR1 SGHNT and CDR2 YYREEE (reference sequence). CDR3 protein: CASSSLAEIYNEQFF. CDR3 bases: TGTGCCAGCAGCTCACTAGCGGAAATATACAATGAGCAGTTCTTC.

The chain recombines TRBV10-1 with TRBJ2-7, with D maybe TRBD1 (6 bases). The V end was cut by 8 bases, the J end by 3 bases, with 14 bases between. The CDR3 sequence is 13 residues long. The germline CDR1 and CDR2 sequences are WNHNN and SYGVQD (reference sequence). CDR3 sequence: CASREGVGYEQYF. The DNA of the CDR3 is TGCGCCAGCCGCGAGGGGGTCGGCTACGAGCAGTACTTC.